These T cell receptor beta chains were read from a single sample in a study of T cell responses to AZD1222 COVID-19 vaccine. TCRdb's table, derived via immunoSEQ multiplex PCR, lists solely in-frame clones and lacks some. The table has 100,000 to 150,000 clones, 70% to 90% seen once. The source material was peripheral blood, sampled on day 0 of AZD1222 vaccination. The origin of the receptors is an adult in good health. Each CDR3 is given with its conserved first and last residue. A D gene is named only where the DNA matches it firmly. Expanded clones get a size class; other rows say once, few or many, or leave the size out.

v_gene: TRBV19
abundance: NA
d_gene: NA
j_gene: TRBJ1-2
CDR3nt: TGTGCCAGTAGTATAGGGGCTACGGGCGGCTATGGCTACACCTTC
CDR3aa: CASSIGATGGYGYTF

v_gene: TRBV7-2
abundance: NA
d_gene: TRBD2
j_gene: TRBJ2-1
CDR3nt: TGTGCCAGCAGTACGAAATCCGGGACTAGCGGGAGCAATGAGCAGTTCTTC
CDR3aa: CASSTKSGTSGSNEQFF

v_gene: TRBV5-1
abundance: NA
d_gene: NA
j_gene: TRBJ1-1
CDR3nt: TGCGCCAGCAGCTTCGGGCAGGGATCCCTCGGGGGCACTGAAGCTTTCTTT
CDR3aa: CASSFGQGSLGGTEAFF

v_gene: TRBV5-1
abundance: few
d_gene: NA
j_gene: TRBJ1-5
CDR3nt: TGCGCCAGCAGCTTGGGGGGAAGCAATCAGCCCCAGCATTTT
CDR3aa: CASSLGGSNQPQHF

v_gene: TRBV19
abundance: NA
d_gene: NA
j_gene: TRBJ1-2
CDR3nt: TGTGCCAGTAGTATGGGTTTGGGGATTCGTGGCTACACCTTC
CDR3aa: CASSMGLGIRGYTF

v_gene: TRBV5-4
abundance: NA
d_gene: NA
j_gene: TRBJ2-5
CDR3nt: TGTGCCAGCAGCTCCGGGGGCCCGGGAAAAGAGACCCAGTACTTC
CDR3aa: CASSSGGPGKETQYF

v_gene: TRBV7-3
abundance: NA
d_gene: NA
j_gene: TRBJ2-1
CDR3nt: TGTGCCAGCAGCTTGAGCTCCTACAATGAGCAGTTCTTC
CDR3aa: CASSLSSYNEQFF

v_gene: TRBV2
abundance: NA
d_gene: NA
j_gene: TRBJ2-3
CDR3nt: TGTGCCAGCAGTGTTCGGGCAGCCTACACAGATACGCAGTATTTT
CDR3aa: CASSVRAAYTDTQYF

v_gene: TRBV7-7
abundance: few
d_gene: NA
j_gene: TRBJ2-2
CDR3nt: TGTGCCAGCAGCGTTACAGGGAACGGGGAGCTGTTTTTT
CDR3aa: CASSVTGNGELFF

v_gene: TRBV3-1/TRBV3-2
abundance: NA
d_gene: NA
j_gene: TRBJ1-4
CDR3nt: TGTGCCACTAGGCAAGCAACTAATGAAAAACTGTTTTTT
CDR3aa: CATRQATNEKLFF

v_gene: TRBV2
abundance: NA
d_gene: NA
j_gene: TRBJ1-2
CDR3nt: TGTGCCAGCAGTTCCGACAGGAACTATGGCTACACCTTC
CDR3aa: CASSSDRNYGYTF

v_gene: TRBV4-1
abundance: NA
d_gene: TRBD1
j_gene: TRBJ1-2
CDR3nt: TGCGCCAGCAGCCCGGCGGACAGGGCTTCGTTCAAAGGTTACACCTTC
CDR3aa: CASSPADRASFKGYTF

v_gene: TRBV19
abundance: NA
d_gene: NA
j_gene: TRBJ2-1
CDR3nt: TGTGCCAGTAGTATAAGGTGGAATGAGCAGTTCTTC
CDR3aa: CASSIRWNEQFF

v_gene: TRBV7-9
abundance: NA
d_gene: NA
j_gene: TRBJ2-2
CDR3nt: TGTGCCAGCAGCTTAGGGCAGGGGAACACCGGGGAGCTGTTTTTT
CDR3aa: CASSLGQGNTGELFF

v_gene: TRBV6-5
abundance: NA
d_gene: NA
j_gene: TRBJ1-1
CDR3nt: TGTGCCAGCAGTTACTCGGATTGGCAGAGCGCCACTGAAGCTTTCTTT
CDR3aa: CASSYSDWQSATEAFF

v_gene: TRBV6-1
abundance: few
d_gene: TRBD1
j_gene: TRBJ1-2
CDR3nt: TGTGCCAGCAGTGAAGGGACAGGGTTTGGCTACACCTTC
CDR3aa: CASSEGTGFGYTF

v_gene: TRBV11-3
abundance: NA
d_gene: NA
j_gene: TRBJ1-4
CDR3nt: TGTGCCAGCAGCCGTAAACGACAGGCGAATGAAAAACTGTTTTTT
CDR3aa: CASSRKRQANEKLFF

v_gene: TRBV5-8
abundance: once
d_gene: NA
j_gene: TRBJ1-6
CDR3nt: TGTGCCAGCAGCTTGATGACAGCCAATTCACCCCTCCACTTT
CDR3aa: CASSLMTANSPLHF

v_gene: TRBV11-3
abundance: NA
d_gene: NA
j_gene: TRBJ2-1
CDR3nt: TGTGCCAGCAGCCCCTACAATGAGCAGTTCTTC
CDR3aa: CASSPYNEQFF

v_gene: TRBV4-2
abundance: NA
d_gene: NA
j_gene: TRBJ2-5
CDR3nt: TGTGCCAGCAGCCAAGAGGGGAAAGAGACCCAGTACTTC
CDR3aa: CASSQEGKETQYF

v_gene: TRBV12-2
abundance: few
d_gene: NA
j_gene: TRBJ1-6
CDR3nt: TGTGCAAGTCGCTTGTTATCTATTAATTCACCCCTCCACTTT
CDR3aa: CASRLLSINSPLHF

v_gene: TRBV7-9
abundance: few
d_gene: NA
j_gene: TRBJ1-1
CDR3nt: TGTGCCAGCAGCGTAAGAAAACATCAAGGGACTGAAGCTTTCTTT
CDR3aa: CASSVRKHQGTEAFF

v_gene: TRBV3-1/TRBV3-2
abundance: NA
d_gene: TRBD2
j_gene: TRBJ2-1
CDR3nt: TGTGCCAGCAGCCAACCTGCAGGAGCGGGGGGGACCCACAATGAGCAGTTCTTC
CDR3aa: CASSQPAGAGGTHNEQFF

v_gene: TRBV15
abundance: NA
d_gene: NA
j_gene: TRBJ2-6
CDR3nt: TGTGCCACCAGCAGAGAGAGGGCAGGGTCGGGGGCCAACGTCCTGACTTTC
CDR3aa: CATSRERAGSGANVLTF

v_gene: TRBV5-1
abundance: NA
d_gene: NA
j_gene: TRBJ2-3
CDR3nt: TGCGCCAGCACCAAGGTGCCAGCGCCAACTAGCACAGATACGCAGTATTTT
CDR3aa: CASTKVPAPTSTDTQYF

v_gene: TRBV30
abundance: NA
d_gene: TRBD1
j_gene: TRBJ2-7
CDR3nt: TGTGCCTGGAGTATGGGACAGCCCTACGAGCAGTACTTC
CDR3aa: CAWSMGQPYEQYF

v_gene: TRBV7-2
abundance: NA
d_gene: NA
j_gene: TRBJ1-2
CDR3nt: TGTGCCAGCAGCCCCAGGCGGAATTTCTATGGCTACACCTTC
CDR3aa: CASSPRRNFYGYTF

v_gene: TRBV5-1
abundance: NA
d_gene: NA
j_gene: TRBJ1-5
CDR3nt: TGCGCCAGCAGCTTAGGGGGGGCAAATAGCAATCAGCCCCAGCATTTT
CDR3aa: CASSLGGANSNQPQHF

v_gene: TRBV29-1
abundance: NA
d_gene: NA
j_gene: TRBJ2-3
CDR3nt: TGCAGCGTTGTTGGTGGGGCCTCAGATACGCAGTATTTT
CDR3aa: CSVVGGASDTQYF

v_gene: TRBV21-1
abundance: NA
d_gene: NA
j_gene: TRBJ2-1
CDR3nt: TGTGCCAGCAGCGCTACCTCTTACAATGAGCAGTTCTTC
CDR3aa: CASSATSYNEQFF

v_gene: TRBV12-3/TRBV12-4
abundance: NA
d_gene: NA
j_gene: TRBJ2-5
CDR3nt: TGTGCCAGCAGTTCGCAGGGGACCCAGTACTTC
CDR3aa: CASSSQGTQYF

v_gene: TRBV5-1
abundance: few
d_gene: NA
j_gene: TRBJ2-7
CDR3nt: TGCGCCAGCAGCTTGGATTACAGCCTCTACGAGCAGTACTTC
CDR3aa: CASSLDYSLYEQYF

v_gene: TRBV3-1/TRBV3-2
abundance: NA
d_gene: NA
j_gene: TRBJ1-2
CDR3nt: TGTGCCAGCAGCCAAGGGACAAGAAACTATGGCTACACCTTC
CDR3aa: CASSQGTRNYGYTF

v_gene: TRBV4-1
abundance: few
d_gene: TRBD2
j_gene: TRBJ2-1
CDR3nt: TGCGCCAGCAGCCCGGGACTAGCGGGGCTATACAATGAGCAGTTCTTC
CDR3aa: CASSPGLAGLYNEQFF

v_gene: TRBV7-2
abundance: NA
d_gene: NA
j_gene: TRBJ2-3
CDR3nt: TGTGCCAGCAGCCCCTTGGTGGCAGATACGCAGTATTTT
CDR3aa: CASSPLVADTQYF

v_gene: TRBV28
abundance: NA
d_gene: NA
j_gene: TRBJ1-1
CDR3nt: TGTGCCAGCAGGGGCTCTAGGTGGAACACTGAAGCTTTCTTT
CDR3aa: CASRGSRWNTEAFF

v_gene: TRBV2
abundance: NA
d_gene: NA
j_gene: TRBJ1-1
CDR3nt: TGTGCCAGCAGTACACAGGGGAACACTGAAGCTTTCTTT
CDR3aa: CASSTQGNTEAFF

v_gene: TRBV18
abundance: NA
d_gene: NA
j_gene: TRBJ1-2
CDR3nt: TGTGCCAGCTCACCATCTCGGTCCCGGGGGACCTATGGCTACACCTTC
CDR3aa: CASSPSRSRGTYGYTF

v_gene: TRBV30
abundance: NA
d_gene: NA
j_gene: TRBJ1-5
CDR3nt: TGTGCCTGGAGTGCCAGGGGCGGTTCTCAGCCCCAGCATTTT
CDR3aa: CAWSARGGSQPQHF

v_gene: TRBV5-1
abundance: NA
d_gene: TRBD1
j_gene: TRBJ2-7
CDR3nt: TGCGCCAGCAGCGGGGGGGACAGGGTCTTCGAGCAGTACTTC
CDR3aa: CASSGGDRVFEQYF

v_gene: TRBV19
abundance: NA
d_gene: NA
j_gene: TRBJ1-1
CDR3nt: TGTGCCAGTAGTATAAGTCGGGTCACTGAAGCTTTCTTT
CDR3aa: CASSISRVTEAFF

v_gene: TRBV25-1
abundance: NA
d_gene: TRBD1
j_gene: TRBJ1-2
CDR3nt: TGTGCCAGCAGGGCAGGGGGCGTCAATGGCTACACCTTC
CDR3aa: CASRAGGVNGYTF

v_gene: TRBV7-9
abundance: NA
d_gene: TRBD2
j_gene: TRBJ2-7
CDR3nt: TGTGCCAGCAGCCCCATCACTAGCGGGATTGACTACGAGCAGTACTTC
CDR3aa: CASSPITSGIDYEQYF

v_gene: TRBV29-1
abundance: NA
d_gene: NA
j_gene: TRBJ2-2
CDR3nt: TGCAGCGTTGAAAACAGGGCACGCGCCGGGGAGCTGTTTTTT
CDR3aa: CSVENRARAGELFF

v_gene: TRBV4-3
abundance: NA
d_gene: NA
j_gene: TRBJ2-3
CDR3nt: TGCGCCAGCAGCCCCTACGGGGCCGGGAGTAGCACAGATACGCAGTATTTT
CDR3aa: CASSPYGAGSSTDTQYF

v_gene: TRBV2
abundance: NA
d_gene: TRBD2
j_gene: TRBJ2-1
CDR3nt: TGTGCCAGCAGTGGCTTGTCTAGCGGGAGCTGGCATGAGCAGTTCTTC
CDR3aa: CASSGLSSGSWHEQFF

v_gene: TRBV4-2
abundance: NA
d_gene: TRBD2
j_gene: TRBJ2-7
CDR3nt: TGTGCCAGCAGCCAACTAGCGGGGGCGGGGGTTTTTTCCTACGAGCAGTACTTC
CDR3aa: CASSQLAGAGVFSYEQYF

v_gene: TRBV9
abundance: NA
d_gene: NA
j_gene: TRBJ2-7
CDR3nt: TGTGCCAGCAGCCCCACAGGGTACGAGCAGTACTTC
CDR3aa: CASSPTGYEQYF

v_gene: TRBV16
abundance: NA
d_gene: NA
j_gene: TRBJ2-3
CDR3nt: TGTGCCAGCAGCCAATTACGGATCTCCGAGTATTTT
CDR3aa: CASSQLRISEYF

v_gene: TRBV5-1
abundance: NA
d_gene: TRBD2
j_gene: TRBJ2-1
CDR3nt: TGCGCCAGCAGCTCGGGACTAGCGGGGCTAAGTGAGCAGTTCTTC
CDR3aa: CASSSGLAGLSEQFF

v_gene: TRBV29-1
abundance: few
d_gene: NA
j_gene: TRBJ1-5
CDR3nt: TGCAGCGTACATTCCAATCAGCCCCAGCATTTT
CDR3aa: CSVHSNQPQHF

v_gene: TRBV15
abundance: NA
d_gene: NA
j_gene: TRBJ2-2
CDR3nt: TGTGCCACCAGCAGAGAAACAGGATGGACGGGCACCGGGGAGCTGTTTTTT
CDR3aa: CATSRETGWTGTGELFF

v_gene: TRBV6-5
abundance: NA
d_gene: NA
j_gene: TRBJ1-6
CDR3nt: TGTGCTAGCTGGGACGGTATAAATTCACCCCTCCACTTT
CDR3aa: CASWDGINSPLHF

v_gene: TRBV5-1
abundance: NA
d_gene: TRBD1
j_gene: TRBJ1-1
CDR3nt: TGCGCCAGCAGCTTGGGGCGACAGGGGGTTCAACCGAACACTGAAGCTTTCTTT
CDR3aa: CASSLGRQGVQPNTEAFF